Sequencing of this T cell receptor (beta chain) was carried out in a study of blood T cell repertoires in COVID-19. At the level of the study: Donors in the United States, Italy and Spain gave samples during acute or convalescent COVID-19. Sample material is recorded as cDNA or gDNA derived from T cells, B-cell-depleted T cells, or PBMCs.

This clone was observed a handful of times. V dropped 1 base and J dropped 3 bases, with 13 bases sitting between them. Germline CDR1 is SGHAT and CDR2 is FQNNGV. CDR3 length: 15 residues. Study processing details: Amplification of reference gene primers provided the estimated nucleated cell counts. Sequencing used immunoSEQ multiplex PCR; TCRdb keeps in-frame clones, though not all of them. V and J calls and clone size come straight from that table; D and trimming were deduced from the DNA. The sample shows about 300,000 clones, around 82% of them seen only once. The source is a woman aged 50 to 60 with acute or convalescent COVID-19. Sequencing input: peripheral blood. This chain joins TRBV11-2 and TRBJ2-7, with a weak D call TRBD1 (5 bases). Here the CDR3 reads CASSLVQGRDYEQYF. The DNA of the CDR3 is TGTGCCAGCAGCTTAGTGCAGGGAAGGGACTACGAGCAGTACTTC.